The sequence of this T cell receptor beta chain was determined in a study of T cells after posttransplantation cyclophosphamide. Study observations and caveats: Recipient CMV seropositivity and CMV reactivation strongly tracked TRB clonality. Donor CD8+ memory clones often dominated recipient blood repertoires at later times. Blood and skin or GI T cell repertoires showed limited TRB overlap.

V was clipped by 4 bases and J by 5 bases, with 11 bases between them. The CDR3 sequence is 13 residues long. CDR1 is MNHNS, CDR2 SASEGT, per germline. Control samples came 1 year after myeloablative marrow transplants with methotrexate plus calcineurin inhibitor. As concerns this clone: The antigen is not known.

Here immunoSEQ multiplex PCR was the method, and the copy in TCRdb shows in-frame clones only, minus some. This table holds around 9,900 clones, approximately 88% found once. The V and J genes are TRBV6-1 and TRBJ2-5, with D tentatively TRBD1 (5 bases). Sample: PBMCs, taken after an allogeneic stem cell transplant with a calcineurin inhibitor and methotrexate. The sequence was collected from a young adult male patient who received an allogeneic stem cell transplant from an unrelated donor, was CMV-positive, and had no GVHD. Some of the T cells might come from the graft donor. In nucleotides, the CDR3 is TGTGCCAGCAGTGGGGGCCCTTCGGAGACCCAGTACTTC. Translated: CASSGGPSETQYF.